Listed below are T cell receptor beta chains from one sample, sequenced in a study of CD8+CD57+ T cells in acquired aplastic anemia. TCRdb fed the reads into MiXCR, producing one record per CDR3 protein. This table has 95,000 to 120,000 distinct CDR3 sequences, around 49% appearing once. The material sequenced was sorted CD4+, CD8+, or CD8+CD57+ T cells (not recorded which) from PBMCs. The receptors come from a human donor in good health, serving as a control. The CDR3 runs from the conserved cysteine through the conserved F or W. The D gene is left open where the match is weak. Not all rows give a size; the values are once, few, many and, for expanded clones, a class.

clone_size j_call v_call d_call cdr3_aa cdr3_nt
NA TRBJ2-7 TRBV29-1 TRBD1 CSVQQGSSYEQYF TGCAGCGTACAACAGGGGAGCTCCTACGAGCAGTACTTC
few TRBJ1-6 TRBV29-1 NA CSGRESFGSPLHF TGCAGCGGGAGGGAAAGCTTCGGGTCACCCCTCCACTTT
once TRBJ1-1 TRBV25-1 TRBD1 CAGRGLTEAFF TGTGCCGGCAGGGGGTTAACTGAAGCTTTCTTT
NA TRBJ1-2 TRBV10-3 NA CAIRTDRSNYGYTF TGTGCCATCAGAACAGACAGATCTAACTATGGCTACACCTTC
many TRBJ1-2 TRBV27 NA CASSLTANYGYTF TGTGCCAGCAGTTTGACGGCTAACTATGGCTACACCTTC
many TRBJ1-3 TRBV9 NA CASSVAGVGNTIYF TGTGCCAGCAGCGTAGCGGGTGTAGGGAACACCATATATTTT
NA TRBJ2-3 TRBV20-1 NA CSAEPGRNTDTQYF TGCAGTGCAGAACCGGGACGGAATACAGATACGCAGTATTTT
NA TRBJ2-7 TRBV19 TRBD1 CASSIGGQGAGEQYF TGTGCCAGTAGTATAGGCGGACAGGGGGCCGGGGAGCAGTACTTC
many TRBJ1-1 TRBV9 NA CASSVDPMAEAFF TGTGCCAGCAGCGTAGACCCGATGGCTGAAGCTTTCTTT
NA TRBJ2-1 TRBV6-1 NA CASSETRIHNEQFF TGTGCCAGCAGTGAGACCCGAATTCACAATGAGCAGTTCTTC
many TRBJ1-2 TRBV20-1 NA CSAARTGTGGVGYTF TGCAGTGCCGCCCGGACCGGGACGGGGGGCGTTGGCTACACCTTC
many TRBJ2-1 TRBV9 TRBD2 CASSVQGLAGGNEQFF TGTGCCAGCAGCGTGCAGGGACTAGCGGGCGGAAATGAGCAGTTCTTC
NA TRBJ1-3 TRBV25-1 NA CASASGNTIYF TGTGCCAGCGCTTCTGGAAACACCATATATTTT
NA TRBJ1-5 TRBV19 TRBD1 CASGQDRDQPQHF TGTGCCAGCGGCCAGGACAGGGACCAGCCCCAGCACTTT
many TRBJ1-1 TRBV20-1 TRBD1 CSAIPPGQALNTEAFF TGCAGTGCCATCCCCCCGGGACAGGCATTAAACACTGAAGCTTTCTTT
many TRBJ1-1 TRBV9 NA CASSASSGGNTEAFF TGTGCCAGCAGCGCATCGTCCGGGGGGAACACTGAAGCTTTCTTT
NA TRBJ1-2 TRBV15 NA CATSRDHLVKTF TGTGCCACCAGCAGAGATCATTTAGTCAAGACCTTC
NA TRBJ2-5 TRBV29-1 NA CSVGRGYQETQYF TGCAGCGTTGGAAGAGGGTACCAAGAGACCCAGTACTTC
many TRBJ2-3 TRBV9 NA CASSPRPWLGVDTQYF TGTGCCAGCAGCCCTCGCCCCTGGCTAGGCGTAGATACGCAGTATTTT
many TRBJ2-3 TRBV30 NA CAWRIHGTPDTQYF TGTGCCTGGAGGATACACGGAACTCCAGATACGCAGTATTTT
NA TRBJ2-1 TRBV2 TRBD1 CASSGTGSYNEQFF TGTGCCAGCAGCGGGACAGGGTCCTACAATGAGCAGTTCTTC
NA TRBJ1-6 TRBV4-1 NA CASSQGPGRGNNSPLHF TGCGCCAGCAGCCAAGGACCGGGCAGGGGTAACAATTCACCCCTCCACTTT
many TRBJ1-1 TRBV5-8 TRBD1 CASSLDSGQPEAFF TGTGCCAGCAGCTTGGACTCGGGACAGCCTGAAGCTTTCTTT
few TRBJ2-3 TRBV24-1 TRBD2 CATSDLASGGDGTQYF TGTGCCACCAGTGATTTAGCTAGCGGGGGCGACGGTACGCAGTATTTT
many TRBJ2-5 TRBV7-2 TRBD2 CASSLSVGGGRETQYF TGTGCCAGCAGCTTATCTGTGGGGGGGGGACGAGAGACCCAGTACTTC
NA TRBJ2-7 TRBV29-1 TRBD2 CSVEGLAEGEQYF TGCAGCGTTGAAGGACTAGCGGAGGGCGAGCAGTACTTC
few TRBJ2-7 TRBV15 TRBD1 CATSRDRGLRNEQYF TGTGCCACCAGCAGAGACAGGGGGCTTAGAAACGAGCAGTACTTC
NA TRBJ1-2 TRBV6-5 NA CASSYSPASYGYAF TGTGCCAGCAGTTACTCACCGGCAAGCTATGGCTACGCCTTC
NA TRBJ1-4 TRBV7-9 NA CASSSSEGSDEKLFF TGTGCCAGCAGCTCCTCCGAGGGATCGGATGAAAAACTGTTTTTT
NA TRBJ1-2 TRBV5-1 NA CASSLVAGGTYGYTF TGCGCCAGCAGCTTGGTAGCCGGGGGTACCTATGGCTACACCTTC
NA TRBJ1-1 TRBV7-9 NA CASSSAPLTEAFF TGTGCCAGCAGCTCGGCCCCCCTCACTGAAGCTTTCTTT
NA TRBJ2-2 TRBV29-1 TRBD2 CSAGLGPGGELFF TGCAGCGCCGGACTAGGCCCAGGGGGGGAGCTGTTTTTT
NA TRBJ1-2 TRBV2 NA CASRDRKNYGYTF TGTGCCAGCAGGGACAGAAAAAACTATGGCTACACCTTC
many TRBJ2-7 TRBV27 NA CASSLSGKNEQYF TGTGCCAGCAGTTTATCGGGAAAGAACGAGCAGTACTTC
NA TRBJ1-1 TRBV6-5 TRBD1 CASSSAGQGANTEAFF TGTGCCAGCAGTTCTGCGGGACAGGGGGCGAACACTGAAGCTTTCTTT
NA TRBJ2-7 TRBV29-1 NA CSVGQVPYEQYF TGCAGCGTTGGCCAGGTTCCCTACGAGCAGTACTTC
many TRBJ1-1 TRBV4-3 NA CASSQARRREAFF TGCGCCAGCAGCCAAGCAAGGAGGCGTGAAGCTTTCTTT
NA TRBJ1-2 TRBV5-6 TRBD1 CASSWTGCASKVRGYTF TGTGCCAGCAGCTGGACAGGGTGCGCAAGCAAGGTGAGGGGCTACACCTTC
NA TRBJ2-1 TRBV10-3 NA CAIGSPSSYNEQFF TGTGCCATCGGGTCCCCCAGCTCCTACAATGAGCAGTTCTTC
many TRBJ1-5 TRBV12-3/TRBV12-4 NA CASSRGYSNQPQHF TGTGCCAGCAGCCGCGGATATAGCAATCAGCCCCAGCATTTT
many TRBJ2-2 TRBV6-1 NA CAVPMLQLLTGELFF TGTGCCGTCCCAATGCTGCAGCTCCTCACCGGGGAGCTGTTTTTT
NA TRBJ2-5 TRBV12-3/TRBV12-4 TRBD2 CASSLVSGRETQYF TGTGCCAGCAGTTTGGTTAGCGGGCGGGAGACCCAGTACTTC
NA TRBJ2-3 TRBV19 NA CASSISGSTDTQYF TGTGCCAGTAGTATTTCAGGGAGCACAGATACGCAGTATTTT
NA TRBJ2-3 TRBV29-1 NA CSLEGGTDTQYF TGCAGCTTGGAGGGGGGGACAGATACGCAGTATTTT
NA TRBJ1-2 TRBV20-1 TRBD1 CSAIPTGDYGYTF TGCAGTGCTATACCGACAGGGGACTATGGCTACACCTTC
NA TRBJ2-1 TRBV25-1 TRBD1 CASSSQGASYNERFF TGTGCCAGCAGTTCCCAGGGGGCGTCCTACAATGAGCGGTTCTTC
many TRBJ2-1 TRBV7-2 TRBD2 CASSPTSGEYNEQFF TGTGCCAGCAGCCCAACTAGCGGGGAATACAATGAGCAGTTCTTC
NA TRBJ2-3 TRBV24-1 TRBD2 CATSDQTSGATDTQYF TGTGCCACCAGTGACCAAACTAGCGGGGCCACAGATACGCAGTATTTT
NA TRBJ1-4 TRBV15 NA CATSDFSGRGKLFF TGTGCCACCAGCGATTTCTCGGGGCGCGGAAAACTGTTTTTT
NA TRBJ2-5 TRBV25-1 TRBD1 CASSESKYAGTGVKETQYF TGTGCCAGCAGTGAATCCAAGTACGCCGGGACAGGGGTCAAAGAGACCCAGTACTTC
NA TRBJ1-1 TRBV30 NA CARKELGQPHTEAFF TGTGCCCGGAAGGAACTCGGGCAGCCCCACACTGAAGCTTTCTTT
NA TRBJ2-5 TRBV10-3 NA CAISGSTNRETQYF TGTGCCATCAGTGGGTCGACGAATCGAGAGACCCAGTACTTC
many TRBJ2-7 TRBV30 NA CAWRADSASYEQYF TGTGCCTGGAGAGCTGACAGTGCGTCCTACGAGCAGTACTTC
many TRBJ2-3 TRBV9 NA CASSVGTATSTDTQYF TGTGCCAGCAGCGTAGGGACTGCAACTAGCACAGATACGCAGTATTTT
NA TRBJ1-5 TRBV2 NA CASSPRAGEYQPQHF TGTGCCAGCAGCCCCCGCGCAGGGGAGTATCAGCCCCAGCATTTT
NA TRBJ2-6 TRBV15 NA CATSRDQGSGANVLTF TGTGCCACCAGCAGAGATCAAGGCTCTGGGGCCAACGTCCTGACTTTC
NA TRBJ2-7 TRBV25-1 TRBD2 CASSGIRGEYYEQYF TGTGCCAGCAGTGGAATTCGGGGGGAATACTACGAGCAGTACTTC
few TRBJ2-3 TRBV3-1 NA CASSLVVGQRRDTQYF TGTGCCAGCAGCTTAGTCGTTGGGCAGCGCCGAGATACGCAGTATTTT
many TRBJ1-1 TRBV7-2 NA CASSLVLREAGNTEAFF TGTGCCAGCAGCTTAGTACTCAGGGAAGCGGGAAACACTGAAGCTTTCTTT